Each of the 30 T cell receptor beta chains below was sequenced from the same sample in a study of T-cell memory formation after mild COVID-19. TCRdb reanalysed the 5' RACE reads using MiXCR and keeps one entry per CDR3 protein. Of over 45,000 distinct CDR3 sequences in the sample, approximately 9% are singletons; the top ten hold 10% to 15%. The sequenced sample was PBMCs or a T cell subset sorted from them (not recorded which). Every receptor here comes from an adult woman who had mild COVID-19 (a few samples of this study predate the infection). Cell type and time point are not known.

The CDR3 coding sequence is TGCAGTGCTAGAGCTCAAGAGCTTCTGGGCGTTGAAGCTTTCTTT. It translates to CSARAQELLGVEAFF. The rearrangement uses TRBV20-1 and TRBJ1-1; D call uncertain. Trimming took 1 base from V and 7 from J, leaving 19 bases between them. The germline gives CDR1 DFQATT, CDR2 SNEGSKA (reference sequence). The CDR3 has 15 residues.

This clonotype was observed many times. The rearrangement joins TRBV14 to TRBJ2-1; weak D call: TRBD2 (6 bases). Germline V gene lookup returns CDR1 SGHDN and CDR2 FVKESK. The CDR3 contains 18 residues. V was clipped by 2 bases and J by 0 bases, with 17 bases between them. Here the CDR3 reads CASSQWSGLASSYNEQFF. The CDR3 coding sequence is TGTGCCAGCAGCCAATGGTCCGGGCTAGCGAGCTCCTACAATGAGCAGTTCTTC.

Many counts were recorded for this clonotype. The V call is TRBV7-7, the J call TRBJ2-5, with D possibly being TRBD2 (7 bases). The CDR3 length is 12 residues. Germline V gene data show CDR1 as SSHAT and CDR2 as FNYEAQ (reference sequence). CDR3 in amino acids: CASRGAMETQYF. The CDR3 region has the DNA TGTGCTAGCCGGGGGGCGATGGAGACCCAGTACTTC.

V is TRBV18 and J is TRBJ1-1, with TRBD1 matching 8 bases. Germline V gene sequence: CDR1 KGHSH, CDR2 LQKENI. This CDR3 comprises 13 residues. The trim removed 3 bases at V and 6 bases at J, leaving 3 bases unmatched. The CDR3 bases are TGTGCCAGCTCACCTGCAGGGGGCCCTGAAGCTTTCTTT. It codes for CASSPAGGPEAFF.

This clonotype was found many times. Here the CDR3 DNA reads TGTGCCAGCTCGCGGACCCAGAACACTGAAGCTTTCTTT. It specifies CASSRTQNTEAFF. The chain has TRBV18 and TRBJ1-1; D gene unclear. CDR3 length: 13 amino acids. CDR1 KGHSH and CDR2 LQKENI come from the germline V gene. Deletions cut 6 bases from V and 1 base from J, with 9 bases between.

The chain couples TRBV12-3 or TRBV12-4 to TRBJ2-7; D gene uncertain. Trimming left V 0 bases short and J 0 bases short, with 9 bases between. This CDR3 comprises 15 residues. The CDR3 sequence is CASSLALRSSYEQYF. CDR3 DNA sequence: TGTGCCAGCAGTTTAGCGCTCAGGTCCTCCTACGAGCAGTACTTC.

V gene TRBV6-1 combines with J gene TRBJ1-2, with 7 bases fitting TRBD1. V was pared by 6 bases and J by 8 bases, with 9 bases of the junction left unmatched. The CDR3 length is 13 residues. Looked up from germline, CDR1 is MNHNS and CDR2 is SASEGT. CDR3 sequence: CASSRTDRAGYTF. The CDR3 coding sequence is TGTGCCAGCAGCCGTACCGACAGGGCGGGCTACACCTTC.

This clonotype has ten or more counts. The genes are TRBV20-1 and TRBJ1-1, with D possibly matching TRBD1 (5 bases). This CDR3 comprises 13 residues. With 6 bases removed from V and 4 bases from J, the gap between germline ends came to 15 bases. Germline V CDR1 and CDR2: DFQATT, SNEGSKA (reference sequence). The CDR3 DNA is TGCAGTGCCACAGGACGGATAGGCACTGAAGCTTTCTTT. It specifies CSATGRIGTEAFF.

This clonotype was found a few times. This chain links TRBV19 with TRBJ1-6; D is ambiguous. Trimming pared 2 bases from V and 7 bases from J, leaving 9 bases between. Germline CDR1 and CDR2: LNHDA and SQIVND (reference sequence). This CDR3 is 14 amino acids long. The CDR3 protein is CASSIYGVNSPLHF. The CDR3 nucleotides are TGTGCCAGTAGTATATACGGTGTCAATTCACCCCTCCACTTT.

This chain uses TRBV7-9 with TRBJ1-4; D gene uncertain. V was clipped by 5 bases and J by 8 bases, with 21 bases between them. Germline V gives CDR1 SEHNR, CDR2 FQNEAQ (reference sequence). The CDR3 is made up of 16 amino acids. CDR3 region: CASSPQTREKVEKLFF. The CDR3 nucleotides read TGTGCCAGCAGCCCCCAAACCCGGGAAAAAGTAGAAAAACTGTTTTTT.

This chain links TRBV29-1 with TRBJ2-7; no definite D call. The V end lost 7 bases, the J end lost 3 bases, and 19 bases lay between the germline ends. The CDR3 loop spans 14 amino acids. The germline V gene has CDR1 SQVTM and CDR2 ANQGSEA. CDR3 sequence: CSATDGSGDYEQYV. The DNA of the CDR3 is TGCAGCGCTACTGACGGCTCGGGCGACTACGAGCAGTACGTC.

This sequence joins TRBV4-1 and TRBJ2-3, with TRBD2 matching 12 bases. CDR1 MGHRA and CDR2 YSYEKL come from the germline V gene. The CDR3 contains 18 residues. Germline trimming cut 1 base from V and 3 bases from J; bases unmatched to any gene: 8. CDR3 sequence: CASSQASGRAVITDTQYF. CDR3 DNA: TGCGCCAGCAGCCAAGCTAGCGGGAGGGCCGTCATAACAGATACGCAGTATTTT.

In its sample, this clonotype was seen many times. The rearrangement joins TRBV3-1 to TRBJ2-5; D remains ambiguous. Germline V gene lookup returns CDR1 LGHDT and CDR2 YNNKEL (reference sequence). Trimming pared 3 bases from V and 5 bases from J, leaving 7 bases between. The CDR3 extends over 12 amino acids. The CDR3 region has the DNA TGTGCCAGCAGCCAGCGACGGGAGACCCAGTACTTC. It is translated as CASSQRRETQYF.

This clonotype was counted a few times. J is TRBJ2-4 and V is TRBV20-1, with D unclear. V was clipped by 4 bases and J by 0 bases, with 7 bases between them. The germline V gene encodes CDR1 DFQATT and CDR2 SNEGSKA (reference sequence). CDR3 length equals 13 residues. The CDR3: CSAIDLAKNIQYF. CDR3 nucleotide sequence: TGCAGTGCTATAGATCTAGCCAAAAACATTCAGTACTTC.

The gene calls are TRBV20-1 and TRBJ1-6; 9 nucleotides agree with TRBD1. This CDR3 has 15 residues. V dropped 2 bases and J dropped 7; count of bases not matched to a gene: 6. In germline, CDR1 is DFQATT, CDR2 SNEGSKA (reference sequence). The CDR3 coding sequence is TGCAGTGCTAGATCCTCCGGGACAGGGAATTCACCCCTCCACTTT. This codes for CSARSSGTGNSPLHF.

This clonotype was recorded at least ten times. J is TRBJ1-1 and V is TRBV5-1; D perhaps matches TRBD1 (6 bases). The CDR3 covers 14 residues. V dropped 0 bases and J dropped 8 bases, with 14 bases sitting between them. CDR1 is SGHRS, CDR2 YFSETQ, per germline. CDR3 amino acids: CASSLGQVESEAFF. CDR3 nucleotides: TGCGCCAGCAGCTTGGGACAGGTGGAATCCGAAGCTTTCTTT.

V and J are TRBV5-6 and TRBJ2-2, with 7 positions matching TRBD2. There are 16 residues in the CDR3. From germline, CDR1 is SGHDT and CDR2 YYEEEE. V lost 4 bases to trimming and J lost 4 bases; unmatched junction nucleotides: 10. The chain's CDR3 is CASSPPGRGLTGELFF. CDR3 sequence (DNA): TGTGCCAGCAGCCCGCCGGGGAGGGGCCTCACCGGGGAGCTGTTTTTT.

This clonotype showed up many times. This chain uses TRBV6-1 with TRBJ2-2; no reliable D call. CDR1 is MNHNS and CDR2 is SASEGT in the germline V gene. This CDR3 is 12 amino acids long. V shed 7 bases and J shed 1 base, with 4 bases lying between them. CDR3 loop: CASTKNTGELFF. CDR3 DNA sequence: TGTGCCAGCACAAAGAACACCGGGGAGCTGTTTTTT.

The chain uses TRBV5-4 and TRBJ1-5; tentative D call: TRBD1 (6 bases). This CDR3 spans 13 amino acids. Germline V gene sequence: CDR1 SGHNT, CDR2 YYREEE (reference sequence). V was cut by 5 bases and J by 9 bases, with 15 bases left in between. The CDR3 loop reads CASSLEGGAPQHF. The CDR3 region has the DNA TGTGCCAGCAGTCTGGAGGGGGGGGCGCCCCAGCATTTT.

The V gene is TRBV4-1, the J gene TRBJ1-2; TRBD1 matches at 8 bases. Germline-derived CDR1 and CDR2 are MGHRA and YSYEKL. The CDR3 length is 15 residues. V shed 4 bases, J shed 3 bases, and the junction held 7 bases outside the gene matches. The CDR3 nucleotides read TGCGCCAGCAGCCCCGTCGGACAGGGAGACTATGGCTACACCTTC. This encodes CASSPVGQGDYGYTF.

The chain couples TRBV7-3 to TRBJ1-1; 8 nucleotides agree with TRBD1. The J segment lost 5 bases and the V segment lost 2 bases, leaving 1 base of the junction unmatched. In germline, CDR1 is SGHTA, CDR2 FQGTGA. CDR3 length: 13 residues. CDR3 residues: CASSLQGATEAFF. Here the CDR3 DNA reads TGTGCCAGCAGCTTACAGGGGGCGACTGAAGCTTTCTTT. The complete variable domain, with remaining parts taken from reference TRBV7-3 and TRBJ1-1, reads GAGVSQTPSNKVTEKGKYVELRCDPISGHTALYWYRQSLGQGPEFLIYFQGTGAADDSGLPNDRFFAVRPEGSVSTLKIQRTERGDSAVYLCASSLQGATEAFFGQGTRLTVV.

In its sample, this clonotype was seen many times. This chain links TRBV12-3 or TRBV12-4 with TRBJ1-2; D remains unclear. The CDR3 loop spans 14 amino acids. The V and J ends lost 1 base and 7 bases respectively, with 13 bases between them. The CDR3 region is CASSLGPHASGYTF. CDR3 DNA: TGTGCCAGCAGTTTAGGTCCCCACGCCAGTGGCTACACCTTC.

This clonotype showed up just a few times. The rearrangement joins TRBV7-9 to TRBJ1-1, with TRBD1 as a possible D gene (6 bases). V dropped 6 bases and J dropped 8 bases, with 10 bases sitting between them. This CDR3 comprises 11 residues. Germline V gene data show CDR1 as SEHNR and CDR2 as FQNEAQ (reference sequence). CDR3 region: CASRRQVEAFF. CDR3 bases: TGTGCCAGCAGACGACAGGTCGAAGCTTTCTTT.

J is TRBJ1-1 and V is TRBV5-5; 9 bases map to TRBD1. The V gene's germline CDR1 is SGHKS and CDR2 YYEKEE (reference sequence). The junction had 4 bases not matched to a gene; V was cut back by 3 bases and J by 1 base. This CDR3 contains 15 residues. The CDR3 DNA follows: TGTGCCAGCAGCTCGGACAGGGGTCAGAACACTGAAGCTTTCTTT. Amino acid sequence: CASSSDRGQNTEAFF.

The chain employs TRBV7-9 and TRBJ1-1; unclear D gene. Germline assignment: CDR1 SEHNR and CDR2 FQNEAQ (reference sequence). The CDR3 length is 14 residues. V lost 1 base, J lost 3 bases, and 9 bases lay in between. The CDR3 nucleotides are TGTGCCAGCAGCTTAGACGGATCCCACACTGAAGCTTTCTTT. Its protein is CASSLDGSHTEAFF.

The table lists this clonotype with many counts. V usage is TRBV7-2 and J usage is TRBJ2-1; TRBD2 matches 9 bases. Germline V lookup: CDR1 SGHTA, CDR2 FQGNSA. V dropped 2 bases and J dropped 0; count of bases not matched to a gene: 14. This CDR3 region has 20 residues. Written as DNA, the CDR3 is TGTGCCAGCAGCTTATTTCGACTAGCGGTCATCCAGAGCTCCTACAATGAGCAGTTCTTC. Protein: CASSLFRLAVIQSSYNEQFF.

This clonotype was counted at least ten times. CDR3: CASNRADTQYF. For the CDR3, the DNA is TGTGCCAGCAACAGGGCCGATACGCAGTATTTT. The chain is built from TRBV7-9 and TRBJ2-3; TRBD1 is a possible D gene (6 bases). V was trimmed by 7 bases and J by 6 bases, leaving 8 bases between them. The CDR3 runs 11 residues. The germline gives CDR1 SEHNR, CDR2 FQNEAQ (reference sequence).

This clonotype came up a few times. A much larger clonotype is one base distant, so this may be a read error. As the CDR3 is not closed by the conserved phenylalanine or tryptophan, this likely results from a read error. This chain uses TRBV7-2 with TRBJ1-2; D is uncertain. Trimming took off 1 base at V and 0 bases at J, with 9 bases between the two ends. The CDR3 consists of 15 residues. Germline CDR1 reads SGHTA; CDR2 reads FQGNSA. The CDR3 DNA reads as TGTGCCAGCAGCTTAGGACACCAAGCTAACTATGGCTACACCTCC. Encoded protein: CASSLGHQANYGYTS.

This clonotype was counted between two and nine times. The CDR3 sequence is CSARTGIRYEQYF. The CDR3 coding sequence is TGCAGTGCTAGGACAGGGATCCGCTACGAGCAGTACTTC. V is TRBV20-1 and J is TRBJ2-7, with 7 bases that match TRBD1. The length of the CDR3 is 13 residues. J gave up 3 bases and V 3 bases, and 5 bases lay outside the gene matches. Germline values: CDR1 DFQATT, CDR2 SNEGSKA (reference sequence).

This clonotype was detected only a few times. CDR3: CASSLDISSYNEQFF. The CDR3 DNA reads as TGCGCCAGCAGCCTAGATATCAGCTCCTACAATGAGCAGTTCTTC. The gene calls are TRBV5-1 and TRBJ2-1, with D unclear. Germline V gene sequence: CDR1 SGHRS, CDR2 YFSETQ. This CDR3 comprises 15 residues. V was trimmed by 4 bases and J by 0 bases, leaving 11 bases between them.